This TCR beta chain appears in the sequencing data of a study of graft-versus-host responses after intestinal transplantation. As for the study in general: Transplant types were multivisceral, liver-intestinal, or isolated intestinal. All of the recipients had induction that used anti-thymocyte globulin, then tacrolimus and steroids for about 3 years.

CDR1 is SGHDT, CDR2 YYEEEE, per germline. The CDR3 length is 14 residues. V lost 4 bases, J lost 5 bases, and 5 bases stayed unmatched. Produced via immunoSEQ multiplex PCR; TCRdb's table is partial and in-frame only. This table holds 20,000 to 25,000 clones, roughly 33% found once. This clone was seen a handful of times. Responders labeled with CFSE (approximately 200,000) were plated with approximately 200,000 irradiated, violet-dye-labeled stimulators. After the reaction, the investigators sorted the proliferating CFSE-low CD3+CD4+ and CD3+CD8+ responders. Specimen: alloreactive CD8+ T cells from a mixed lymphocyte reaction culture, collected before intestinal transplant. Indicated subset: CFSE-low proliferating T cells sorted from roughly six-day pre-transplant mixed lymphocyte reaction (GvH or HvG direction). The receptor comes from a human patient who received an intestinal transplant. The V gene is TRBV5-6, the J gene TRBJ2-3; TRBD2 aligns across 9 bases. DNA for the CDR3: TGTGCCAGCAGCCCGGGACTAGCAGGAGATACGCAGTATTTT. Protein: CASSPGLAGDTQYF.